This TCR beta chain was sequenced for a study of beta chain features in type 1 diabetes. Sequencing targeted expressed TCRB transcripts, as all isolated RNA had been reverse transcribed. Generated by immunoSEQ multiplex PCR, the TCRdb table keeps only in-frame clones and is missing some. The sample includes more than 50,000 clones, about three fifths of them seen just once. The CDR3 is made up of 14 amino acids. Germline-derived CDR1 and CDR2 are KGHSH and LQKENI. The V end was cut by 6 bases, the J end by 2 bases, with 10 bases between. The origin of this receptor is a woman aged 18-29 years in good health. The chain joins TRBV18 to TRBJ1-4, with D possibly TRBD1 on 5 matching bases. Material: Tregs from blood. The chain's CDR3 is CASSPTATNEKLFF. Here the CDR3 DNA reads TGTGCCAGCTCCCCGACAGCCACTAATGAAAAACTGTTTTTT.